This T cell receptor beta chain was obtained from a study of T cell responses to AZD1222 COVID-19 vaccine. Study-wide results and caveats: At study baseline, merely over 5 AZD1222 recipients were seropositive. Researchers report vaccine-associated CD4 TCRs spanning spike, with dominance at 160-218 and 743-854. Sampling captured repertoires only after the peak T cell response.

The protocol was immunoSEQ multiplex PCR, while the TCRdb copy is restricted to in-frame clones and leaves out a portion. The sample contains about 180,000 clones, just over 85% of which appear only once. To note about this clone: Its specificity is not known.

V lost 5 bases and J 5 bases, leaving 15 bases between the germline ends. The CDR3 is made up of 14 amino acids. CDR1 MNHEY and CDR2 SVGAGI come from the germline V gene. The sample here was peripheral blood, taken 28 days after the second AZD1222 dose. The receptor's source is an adult who received the AZD1222 COVID-19 vaccine. The chain carries TRBV6-5 and TRBJ1-2; D ambiguous. CDR3 sequence reads: CASSTREGAYGYTF. The CDR3 DNA reads as TGTGCCAGCAGTACCCGTGAGGGCGCGTATGGCTACACCTTC.